This T cell receptor (beta chain) comes out of a study of CD8+CD57+ T cells in acquired aplastic anemia. Patients who underwent sequencing had shown CD8+CD57+ cell expansion by flow cytometry. Researchers used genomic DNA as the template to profile TCR beta VDJ and CDR3. TCRdb reanalysed the reads using MiXCR and keeps one entry per CDR3 protein. The sample holds some 160,000 distinct CDR3 sequences, less than 50% seen once. A single count supports this clonotype. One end of the junction is discordant with germline, which a read error may explain. The germline CDR1 and CDR2 sequences are LGHNA and YNFKEQ. The CDR3 is made up of 20 amino acids.

The chain joins TRBV4-2 to TRBJ2-7; 10 bases align to TRBD2. This TCR came from a human donor with aplastic anemia. Sequenced: sorted CD4+, CD8+, or CD8+CD57+ T cells (not recorded which) from PBMCs. This chain's CDR3 is CASGQELASGGAINSYEQYF. In nucleotides, the CDR3 is TGTGCCAGCGGCCAAGAACTGGCTAGCGGGGGAGCAATTAACTCCTACGAGCAGTACTTC.